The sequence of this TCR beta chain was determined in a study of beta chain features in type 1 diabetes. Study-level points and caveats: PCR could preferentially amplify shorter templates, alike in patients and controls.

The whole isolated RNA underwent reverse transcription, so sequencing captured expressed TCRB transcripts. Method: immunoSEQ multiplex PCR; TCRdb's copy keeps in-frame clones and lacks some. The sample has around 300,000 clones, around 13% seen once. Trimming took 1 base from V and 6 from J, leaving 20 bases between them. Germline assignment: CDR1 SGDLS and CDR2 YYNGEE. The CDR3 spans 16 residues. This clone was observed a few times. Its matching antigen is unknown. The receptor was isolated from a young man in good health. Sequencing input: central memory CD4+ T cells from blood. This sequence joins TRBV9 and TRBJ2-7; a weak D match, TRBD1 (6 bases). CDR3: CASSVSASGSRGEQYF. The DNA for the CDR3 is TGTGCCAGCAGCGTATCTGCCTCTGGTAGCAGGGGCGAGCAGTACTTC.